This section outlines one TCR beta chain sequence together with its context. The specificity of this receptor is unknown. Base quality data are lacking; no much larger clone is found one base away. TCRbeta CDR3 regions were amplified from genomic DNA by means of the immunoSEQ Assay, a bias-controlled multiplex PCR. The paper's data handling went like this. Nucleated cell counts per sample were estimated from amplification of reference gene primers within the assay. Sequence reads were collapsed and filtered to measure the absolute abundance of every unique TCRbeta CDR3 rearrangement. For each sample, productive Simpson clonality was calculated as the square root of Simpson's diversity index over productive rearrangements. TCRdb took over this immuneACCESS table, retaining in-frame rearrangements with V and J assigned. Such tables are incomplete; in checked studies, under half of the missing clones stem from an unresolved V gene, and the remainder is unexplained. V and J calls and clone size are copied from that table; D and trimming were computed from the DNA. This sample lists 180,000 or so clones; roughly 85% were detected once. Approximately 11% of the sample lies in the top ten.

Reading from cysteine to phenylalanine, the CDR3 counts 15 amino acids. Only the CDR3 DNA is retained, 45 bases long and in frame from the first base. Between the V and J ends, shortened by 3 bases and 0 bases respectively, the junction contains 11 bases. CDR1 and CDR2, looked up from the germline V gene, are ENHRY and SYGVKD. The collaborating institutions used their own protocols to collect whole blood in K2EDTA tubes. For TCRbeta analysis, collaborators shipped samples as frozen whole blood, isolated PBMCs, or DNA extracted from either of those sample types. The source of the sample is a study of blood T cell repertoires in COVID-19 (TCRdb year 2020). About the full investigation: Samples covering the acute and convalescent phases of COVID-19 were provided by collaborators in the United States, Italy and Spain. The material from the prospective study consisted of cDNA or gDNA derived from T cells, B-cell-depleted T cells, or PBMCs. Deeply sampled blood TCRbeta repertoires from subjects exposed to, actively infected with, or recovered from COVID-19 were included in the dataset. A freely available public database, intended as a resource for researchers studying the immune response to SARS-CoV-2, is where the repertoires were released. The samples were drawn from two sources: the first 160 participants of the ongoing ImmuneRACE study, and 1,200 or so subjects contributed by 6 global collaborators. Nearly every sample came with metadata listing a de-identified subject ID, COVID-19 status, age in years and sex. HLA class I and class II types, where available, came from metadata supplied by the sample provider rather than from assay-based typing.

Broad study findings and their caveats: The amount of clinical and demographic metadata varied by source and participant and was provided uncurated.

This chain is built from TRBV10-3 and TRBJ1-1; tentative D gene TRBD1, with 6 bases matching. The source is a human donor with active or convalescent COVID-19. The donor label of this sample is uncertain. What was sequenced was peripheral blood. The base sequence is TGTGCCATCAGTGAAGATGGACAGCTGAACACTGAAGCTTTCTTT. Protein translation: CAISEDGQLNTEAFF.